Below, 22 T cell receptor beta chains from the same sample are listed, as sequenced in a study of blood T cells in healthy people across ages. Next came a second PCR, run for about 6 to 11 cycles, which used a sample-barcoded 5' primer along with a J-beta primer mix. From the 5' RACE reads, TCRdb called clonotypes with MiXCR, one entry per CDR3 protein. The sample has 700,000 to 950,000 distinct CDR3 sequences, approximately 43% seen once. Sequences were obtained from blood. The source of these receptors is a woman aged 55 to 70 in good health.

This clonotype was seen a few times. The chain uses TRBV6-1 and TRBJ2-3, with 9 bases fitting TRBD2. Germline-derived CDR1 and CDR2 are MNHNS and SASEGT. This CDR3 contains 15 residues. V shed 7 bases, J shed 3 bases, and the junction held 8 bases outside the gene matches. The chain's CDR3 is CASMGGGGATDTQYF. CDR3 bases: TGTGCCAGCATGGGCGGCGGGGGGGCGACAGATACGCAGTATTTT.

This clonotype was picked up a small number of times. The chain uses TRBV28 and TRBJ2-4, with D unclear. The J call is uncertain, as TRBJ2-7 better fits the DNA end. The CDR3 loop spans 15 amino acids. Per germline, CDR1 MDHEN and CDR2 SYDVKM. This chain's CDR3 is CASSDTGSQPYEQYF. CDR3 coding DNA: TGTGCCAGCAGTGACACCGGGTCGCAGCCTTACGAGCAGTACTTC.

The chain joins TRBV12-3 or TRBV12-4 to TRBJ2-7; D uncertain. V was trimmed by 6 bases and J by 4 bases, leaving 10 bases between them. The CDR3 runs 12 residues. The CDR3 region is CASRSLRYEQYF. CDR3 DNA: TGTGCCAGCAGGTCTCTTAGATACGAGCAGTACTTC.

The V call is TRBV5-6, the J call TRBJ2-5, with D possibly being TRBD2 (6 bases). The J call could be wrong; TRBJ2-7 is a better fit for the DNA end. The CDR3 spans 15 residues. Germline V CDR1 and CDR2: SGHDT, YYEEEE. CDR3 sequence reads: CASSLELLAVYEQYF. CDR3 bases: TGTGCCAGCAGCTTGGAGTTACTAGCCGTCTACGAGCAGTACTTC.

This clonotype was recorded a few times. The gene calls are TRBV27 and TRBJ2-1; 8 bases agree with TRBD2. The ends lost 2 bases at V and 15 bases at J; junction bases unmatched: 6. The CDR3 loop spans 12 amino acids. Looked up from germline, CDR1 is MNHEY and CDR2 is SMNVEV (reference sequence). CDR3 protein: CASSLNSGGLFF. CDR3 bases: TGTGCCAGCAGTTTAAACAGCGGGGGCTTGTTCTTC.

The chain is built from TRBV9 and TRBJ2-5; D is uncertain. Germline V CDR1 and CDR2: SGDLS, YYNGEE. Trimming stripped 3 bases from V and 5 bases from J, with 11 bases between. This CDR3 comprises 13 residues. CDR3 DNA sequence: TGTGCCAGCAGCGAACGACCCGCCGAGACCCAGTACTTC. Encoded protein: CASSERPAETQYF.

V usage is TRBV20-1 and J usage is TRBJ1-2; 10 bases align to TRBD1. J was trimmed by 3 bases and V by 0 bases; bases with no gene match: 7. CDR3 length: 16 amino acids. Germline CDR1 is DFQATT and CDR2 is SNEGSKA (reference sequence). The CDR3 spells CSARDRDRGFDYGYTF. The CDR3 region has the DNA TGCAGTGCTAGAGATAGGGACAGGGGATTCGACTATGGCTACACCTTC.

This clonotype has a count of ten or more. The chain carries TRBV10-3 and TRBJ2-7; a weak D match, TRBD2 (5 bases). The germline V gene has CDR1 ENHRY and CDR2 SYGVKD. CDR3 length: 12 residues. V lost 3 bases and J lost 7, with 10 bases in between. The CDR3 sequence: CAISEGRVEQYF. As DNA, the CDR3 is TGTGCCATCAGTGAAGGGCGGGTGGAGCAGTACTTC.

This clonotype was counted a few times. This chain connects TRBV3-1 to TRBJ2-7; 9 bases line up with TRBD1. V lost 1 base to trimming and J lost 5 bases; unmatched junction nucleotides: 6. The CDR3 is 15 residues long. CDR1 is LGHDT and CDR2 is YNNKEL in the germline V gene (reference sequence). The CDR3 nucleotides are TGTGCCAGCAGCCAAGGCCCGGGACAGGGAGACGAGCAGTACTTC. It translates to CASSQGPGQGDEQYF.

The chain couples TRBV5-1 to TRBJ2-1; the match to TRBD2 covers 8 bases. The V gene's germline CDR1 is SGHRS and CDR2 YFSETQ. The CDR3 runs to 18 residues. J gave up 6 bases and V 0 bases, and 14 bases lay outside the gene matches. The CDR3 sequence is CASSLAFGTGGRANEQFF. The CDR3 DNA sequence: TGCGCCAGCAGCTTGGCTTTCGGGACGGGAGGGCGCGCCAATGAGCAGTTCTTC.

V gene TRBV20-1 combines with J gene TRBJ2-7, with 11 positions matching TRBD2. Germline V gives CDR1 DFQATT, CDR2 SNEGSKA (reference sequence). CDR3 length: 14 residues. The V segment lost 4 bases and the J segment 7 bases; nucleotides outside the gene matches: 9. The CDR3 reads CSAISSGGSWEQYF. The CDR3 nucleotides are TGCAGTGCTATTTCTAGCGGGGGGTCCTGGGAGCAGTACTTC.

This clonotype was seen only a few times. The rearrangement links TRBV6-1 to TRBJ2-7; D gene unclear. This CDR3 is 18 amino acids long. Between the trimmed V and J ends, which lost 6 bases and 4 bases, there was a span of 28 bases. The germline CDR1 and CDR2 sequences are MNHNS and SASEGT. CDR3 protein: CASSPDITRHPWLYEQYF. CDR3 nucleotides: TGTGCCAGCAGCCCCGACATTACTCGACACCCCTGGCTTTACGAGCAGTACTTC.

This rearrangement joins TRBV10-3 to TRBJ2-7, with 12 bases lining up with TRBD2. The CDR3 contains 19 residues. The J segment lost 2 bases and the V segment lost 3 bases, leaving 14 bases of the junction unmatched. CDR1 and CDR2 from the germline V gene are ENHRY and SYGVKD. In DNA, the CDR3 is TGTGCCATCAGTGATTGGGGGGCGACTAGCGGGAGAGCCCCCTACGAGCAGTACTTC. It translates to CAISDWGATSGRAPYEQYF.

This clonotype has at least ten counts. One junction end does not reproduce the germline sequence, and a read error may be involved. The chain employs TRBV12-3 or TRBV12-4 and TRBJ2-3; D might be TRBD1 or TRBD2, each matching 5 bases. The CDR3 extends over 14 amino acids. CDR3 coding DNA: TGCGCCAGCAGCCCGAGGAGAGGGGCAGATACGCAGTATTTT. Translating it yields CASSPRRGADTQYF.

Points on this clonotype: Sequence at one end of the junction differs from germline and may be a read error. The chain joins TRBV7-9 to TRBJ1-4; D remains unclear. CDR3 length: 13 amino acids. Per germline, CDR1 SEHNR and CDR2 FQNEAQ (reference sequence). The CDR3 DNA is TGTGCCAGCAGCCTCGCAACTAATGAAAGACTGTTTTTT. Amino acid sequence: CASSLATNERLFF.

The chain links TRBV4-1 to TRBJ2-5, with 11 bases matching TRBD2. Germline lookup yields CDR1 MGHRA and CDR2 YSYEKL. J gave up 2 bases and V 0 bases, and 5 bases lay outside the gene matches. The CDR3 length is 17 residues. This CDR3 reads CASSQDGVAGGQETQYF. The CDR3 DNA is TGCGCCAGCAGCCAAGATGGAGTAGCGGGGGGGCAAGAGACCCAGTACTTC.

Comment on this clonotype: Likely a read error: the CDR3 ends without its conserved phenylalanine or tryptophan. The gene calls are TRBV20-1 and TRBJ2-7, with 9 bases aligning to TRBD1. The closer fit of TRBJ2-5 to the DNA end suggests the J call may be wrong. Germline V gives CDR1 DFQATT, CDR2 SNEGSKA (reference sequence). The CDR3 is 14 amino acids. CDR3 bases: TGCAGTGCCAAGGGGTGGACAGGGGCCGAGACCCAGTACCTC. This translates into CSAKGWTGAETQYL.

This clonotype has a count of ten or more. The rearrangement links TRBV7-3 to TRBJ2-3; D is unresolved. The CDR3 loop spans 15 amino acids. Germline V gene data show CDR1 as SGHTA and CDR2 as FQGTGA. The V end lost 5 bases, the J end lost 0 bases, and 12 bases lay between the germline ends. CDR3 region: CASSINSRSTDTQYF. Written as DNA, the CDR3 is TGTGCCAGCAGCATAAATAGCAGGAGCACAGATACGCAGTATTTT.

The CDR3 is CASSQGSLGTTYEQYF. In nucleotides, the CDR3 is TGTGCCAGCTCACAGGGGAGCTTGGGGACCACCTACGAGCAGTACTTC. This chain connects TRBV18 to TRBJ2-7; D assignment may be TRBD1 or TRBD2 (5 bases each). The V and J ends lost 4 bases and 2 bases respectively, with 18 bases between them. Germline CDR1 and CDR2: KGHSH and LQKENI. This CDR3 spans 16 amino acids.

The rearrangement joins TRBV20-1 to TRBJ2-4, with 14 bases lining up with TRBD2. With the DNA end fitting TRBJ2-7 better, the J assignment may be wrong. The length of the CDR3 is 15 residues. Germline assignment: CDR1 DFQATT and CDR2 SNEGSKA (reference sequence). As DNA, the CDR3 is TGCAGTGCTAGTAGACTAGCGGGGGGGGCCTACGAGCAGTACTTC. It yields the protein CSASRLAGGAYEQYF.

V and J are TRBV4-1 and TRBJ2-1; TRBD2 matches 7 bases. This CDR3 has 16 amino acids. Germline trimming cut 3 bases from V and 8 bases from J; bases unmatched to any gene: 13. Germline V gene lookup returns CDR1 MGHRA and CDR2 YSYEKL. The chain's CDR3 is CASSQEAGNVEDEQFF. The CDR3 DNA reads TGCGCCAGCAGCCAGGAAGCGGGGAACGTTGAGGATGAGCAGTTCTTC.

The chain is built from TRBV11-2 and TRBJ1-2, with unresolved D. Germline V CDR1 and CDR2: SGHAT, FQNNGV. The V end lost 3 bases, the J end lost 3 bases, and 17 bases lay between the germline ends. The CDR3 totals 16 residues. CDR3 DNA: TGTGCCAGCAGCTTGCATTGGGAGCCCGCTTACTATGGCTACACCTTC. It codes for CASSLHWEPAYYGYTF.